These 8 T cell receptor beta chains came from one sample sequenced in a study of follicular helper T cells after annual influenza vaccination (dated by TCRdb to about 2017). The sample's time point label, in plain terms: 2015-2016 season, 7 days after influenza vaccination. Libraries were constructed by the immunoSEQ multiplex PCR assay. Not all clones reach the TCRdb copy of this immuneACCESS table, which keeps in-frame sequences only. Checked studies attribute under half of the gap to unresolved V genes and leave the rest unexplained. A total of fewer than 9,000 clones appear in this sample, more than 70% of them only once. The ten biggest clones cover 0.55% to 0.7% of the sample. Sequencing was performed on CXCR5+ CD38- circulating T follicular helper cells from blood, taken 7 days after influenza vaccination. The cell subset or site label here, explained by the study, means: circulating Tfh, non-naive CD4+CXCR5+PD-1+ (ICOS+CD38+ or ICOS-CD38-). The receptor source for this set is an adult who received the influenza vaccine.

The chain combines TRBV15 with TRBJ2-7; D not resolved. V was shortened by 0 bases and J by 7 bases, with 16 bases between the two germline ends. Germline V gene data show CDR1 as LNHNV and CDR2 as YYDKDF (reference sequence). There are 15 residues in the CDR3. CDR3 region: CATSRDPSGFGEQYF. The DNA of the CDR3 is TGTGCCACCAGCAGAGATCCGTCTGGGTTCGGAGAGCAGTACTTC. Filled out from reference TRBV15 and TRBJ2-7, the complete variable domain reads DAMVIQNPRYQVTQFGKPVTLSCSQTLNHNVMYWYQQKSSQAPKLLFHYYDKDFNNEADTPDNFQSRRPNTSFCFLDIRSPGLGDTAMYLCATSRDPSGFGEQYFGPGTRLTVT.

The rearrangement uses TRBV21-1 and TRBJ2-7; the table assigns TRBD2, which was not confirmed against the DNA. TRBV21-1 is labeled a pseudogene. The CDR3 extends over 19 amino acids. The CDR3 nucleotides read TGTGCCAGCAGCAAAGGTCGGACAAGTAGCGGGAGAGAAACCTACGAGCAGTACTTC. It translates to CASSKGRTSSGRETYEQYF.

The V and J genes are TRBV6-7 and TRBJ1-2; D might be TRBD1 (5 bases). TRBV6-7 is marked as an open reading frame, function uncertain. Trimming cost V 0 bases and J 3 bases, with 11 bases left between them. CDR3 size: 15 residues. The CDR3 coding sequence is TGTGCCAGCAGTTACTCTCAGGGACGTGACTATGGCTACACCTTC. Encoded protein: CASSYSQGRDYGYTF.

This chain connects TRBV19 to TRBJ2-5, with 7 bases aligning to TRBD2. Trimming took 7 bases from V and 5 from J; bases not matched to a gene: 7. Germline-derived CDR1 and CDR2 are LNHDA and SQIVND (reference sequence). The CDR3 runs to 13 residues. The CDR3 loop reads CASTPGLWETQYF. CDR3 nucleotides: TGTGCCAGTACCCCGGGACTATGGGAGACCCAGTACTTC.

The chain carries TRBV15 and TRBJ2-2, with TRBD2 as a possible D gene (5 bases). Per germline, CDR1 LNHNV and CDR2 YYDKDF (reference sequence). The CDR3 runs to 16 residues. Trimming took off 0 bases at V and 4 bases at J, with 12 bases between the two ends. CDR3 loop: CATSRDRDPSTGELFF. The CDR3 DNA reads TGTGCCACCAGCAGAGATCGGGATCCGAGCACCGGGGAGCTGTTTTTT. Full variable domain (remainder filled in from reference TRBV15 and TRBJ2-2): DAMVIQNPRYQVTQFGKPVTLSCSQTLNHNVMYWYQQKSSQAPKLLFHYYDKDFNNEADTPDNFQSRRPNTSFCFLDIRSPGLGDTAMYLCATSRDRDPSTGELFFGEGSRLTVL.

The gene calls are TRBV18 and TRBJ2-3; D gene ambiguous. From germline, CDR1 is KGHSH and CDR2 LQKENI. V was shortened by 3 bases and J by 0 bases, with 10 bases between the two germline ends. This CDR3 is built from 15 residues. The CDR3 protein is CASSPDGRSTDTQYF. The DNA of the CDR3 is TGTGCCAGCTCACCGGACGGCCGGAGCACAGATACGCAGTATTTT.

V and J are TRBV2 and TRBJ2-3; TRBD2 is a possible D gene (5 bases). The CDR3 runs 14 residues. Trimming took off 6 bases at V and 4 bases at J, with 14 bases between the two ends. From germline, CDR1 is SNHLY and CDR2 FYNNEI. In nucleotides, the CDR3 is TGTGCCAGCAGCGGACTCCCCGGAGCAGATACGCAGTATTTT. Translating it yields CASSGLPGADTQYF.

The sample holds a few counts of this clone. V and J are TRBV28 and TRBJ2-7; 8 nucleotides agree with TRBD2. Germline V gives CDR1 MDHEN, CDR2 SYDVKM. The CDR3 consists of 17 residues. The ends lost 2 bases at V and 3 bases at J; junction bases unmatched: 12. The CDR3 loop is CASSLIIGGLAGYEQYF. In nucleotides, the CDR3 is TGTGCCAGCAGTTTAATCATCGGAGGTCTAGCGGGCTACGAGCAGTACTTC.